The entry below describes one T cell receptor (beta chain). As yet, its antigen is unknown. The sample comes from a study of T cell responses to AZD1222 COVID-19 vaccine. Overall study findings and caveats: The study reported that nearly half of spike-specific TCRs target unmutated variant regions.

Here immunoSEQ multiplex PCR was the method, and the copy in TCRdb shows in-frame clones only, minus some. Among some 84,000 clones listed, over 75% were seen once. The TCR comes from an adult in good health. The starting material was peripheral blood, obtained on day 0 of AZD1222 vaccination.

The CDR3, as DNA: TGTGCCAGCAAGAATTATGTCACAGATACGCAGTATTTT. This translates into CASKNYVTDTQYF. This chain uses TRBV6-5 with TRBJ2-3; D is undetermined. Trimming stripped 7 bases from V and 2 bases from J, with 10 bases between. Germline V lookup: CDR1 MNHEY, CDR2 SVGAGI. The CDR3 totals 13 residues.